This TCR beta chain was sequenced during a study of early T cells in non-severe SARS-CoV-2 infection. Study at large: Chains were unpaired, as sequencing was done on bulk RNA from unsorted whole blood.

Germline V gene lookup returns CDR1 MNHEY and CDR2 SVGAGI. The CDR3 runs 14 residues. Trimming took off 6 bases at V and 2 bases at J, with 13 bases between the two ends. Each cDNA molecule carried a unique molecular identifier. TCRdb ran MiXCR on the 5' RACE reads and lists one entry per CDR3 protein. Of around 25,000 distinct CDR3 sequences listed, less than 6% are singletons. The chain is built from TRBV6-5 and TRBJ2-5; D possibly corresponds to TRBD1 (6 bases). Sequencing input: whole blood. The TCR sequence derives from an adult who was a healthcare worker with PCR-confirmed SARS-CoV-2 infection or an uninfected control (not recorded which). The CDR3 coding sequence is TGTGCCAGCAGCCCCCGGGACACTCAAGAGACCCAGTACTTC. Protein sequence: CASSPRDTQETQYF.